This T cell receptor (beta chain) is from a study of blood T cell repertoires in COVID-19. Study in general: Samples came from the United States, Italy and Spain, spanning acute and convalescent COVID-19. The cDNA or gDNA used as material had been derived from T cells, B-cell-depleted T cells, or PBMCs.

This CDR3 is built from 18 residues. In the original workflow: Amplifying reference gene primers gave estimates of nucleated cell counts. TCRdb keeps only in-frame clones here, not all; method: immunoSEQ multiplex PCR. The V and J calls and clone size were taken over from that table, and D and trimming were inferred from the DNA. In the table there are about 220,000 clones, 84% of which are singletons. This chain uses TRBV21-1 with TRBJ2-5; whether TRBD1, the table's D call, matches the DNA was not checked. TRBV21-1 is an annotated pseudogene. The TCR sequence derives from a man aged 45-60 years with active or convalescent COVID-19. Material: peripheral blood. The CDR3 here is CASSRISARDSRKETQYF. In nucleotides, the CDR3 is TGTGCCAGCAGCCGCATCTCGGCCCGGGACAGTCGAAAAGAGACCCAGTACTTC.